Listed below are T cell receptor beta chains from one sample, sequenced in a study of T cell responses to AZD1222 COVID-19 vaccine. Only in-frame clones appear in the TCRdb table, and some are missing; sequencing was by immunoSEQ multiplex PCR. This sample yields some 190,000 clones, of which approximately 94% are seen a single time; approximately 1.5% belongs to the top ten. Sample: peripheral blood, taken 28 days after the second dose of the MenACWY control vaccine. The receptors were gathered from an adult who received the MenACWY meningococcal vaccine as a control. Each CDR3 is given with its conserved first and last residue. A D gene is named only where the DNA matches it firmly. The size field is filled for only some rows; it gives once, few, many or a size class.

J	D	V	size	length	DNA	CDR3
TRBJ2-3	TRBD2	TRBV5-1	-	15	TGCGCCAGCAGCTTGACGCGGGGGGACACAGATACGCAGTATTTT	CASSLTRGDTDTQYF
TRBJ1-3	-	TRBV28	-	16	TGTGCCAGCAGTTTATCCGGACGGACCTCTGGAAACACCATATATTTT	CASSLSGRTSGNTIYF
TRBJ2-5	TRBD1	TRBV6-1	-	16	TGTGCCAGCAGTGGGAGACAGGGTGTGGGTAAAGAGACCCAGTACTTC	CASSGRQGVGKETQYF
TRBJ1-1	-	TRBV10-3	once	12	TGTGCCATCAGGACAGGTAACACTGAAGCTTTCTTT	CAIRTGNTEAFF
TRBJ2-3	-	TRBV29-1	-	13	TGCAGCGTTGGGACAGCGGGAACAGATACGCAGTATTTT	CSVGTAGTDTQYF
TRBJ2-2	TRBD2	TRBV6-4	-	14	TGTGCCAGCAGGGAGGGGACTAGCGCCGGGGAGCTGTTTTTT	CASREGTSAGELFF
TRBJ2-3	-	TRBV19	-	16	TGTGCCAGTAGCGTCAACCTAACGCCCCTCGGAGATACGCAGTATTTT	CASSVNLTPLGDTQYF
TRBJ1-5	-	TRBV7-9	-	16	TGTGCCAGCAGCTTTGGGCAGGGAGGGGTAGGACAGCCCCAGCATTTT	CASSFGQGGVGQPQHF
TRBJ2-7	TRBD2	TRBV14	-	15	TGTGCCAGCAGCCACGGTAGCGGGAGTACGTACGAGCAGTACTTC	CASSHGSGSTYEQYF
TRBJ2-7	TRBD1	TRBV5-1	-	14	TGCGCCAGCAGCATCAGGGACAGAGACTACGAGCAGTACTTC	CASSIRDRDYEQYF
TRBJ1-1	TRBD1	TRBV3-1/TRBV3-2	-	15	TGTGCCAGCAGCCAAGGGGGACAGGGGGCATCTGAAGCTTTCTTT	CASSQGGQGASEAFF
TRBJ2-7	TRBD1	TRBV6-5	-	15	TGTGCCAGCACTAGGGGGGACAGGGGCGCCTACGAGCAGTACTTC	CASTRGDRGAYEQYF
TRBJ2-7	TRBD2	TRBV5-1	-	13	TGCGCCAGCACCGGGGGGAGCTCCTACGAGCAGTACTTC	CASTGGSSYEQYF
TRBJ2-2	-	TRBV7-9	-	15	TGTGCCAGCCGACTGTGGGACTCGAACACCGGGGAGCTGTTTTTT	CASRLWDSNTGELFF
TRBJ1-1	-	TRBV10-3	once	11	TGTGCCGGAGGAACCGGGGCCGAAGCTTTCTTT	CAGGTGAEAFF
TRBJ2-2	-	TRBV18	-	19	TGTGCCAGCTCACAAACCCTGGAGCAGAATGACGAGAACACCGGGGAGCTGTTTTTT	CASSQTLEQNDENTGELFF
TRBJ2-2	TRBD2	TRBV5-4	few	15	TGTGCCAGCAGCTCGAAGGGACTAGGTGCTGGGGAGCTGTTTTTT	CASSSKGLGAGELFF
TRBJ2-1	TRBD2	TRBV10-3	-	16	TGTGCCATCAGTGAGTCAACGGGGGGTATTTACAATGAGCAGTTCTTC	CAISESTGGIYNEQFF
TRBJ2-1	-	TRBV11-2	-	13	TGTGCCAGCAGCATCCAGGGGTACAATGAGCAGTTCTTC	CASSIQGYNEQFF
TRBJ1-5	-	TRBV7-9	-	13	TGTGCCAGCAGTTTTTCCAGCAATCAGCCCCAGCATTTT	CASSFSSNQPQHF
TRBJ1-1	-	TRBV9	-	14	TGTGCCAGCAGCGTTGGACTTCCGAACACTGAAGCTTTCTTT	CASSVGLPNTEAFF
TRBJ1-5	-	TRBV19	-	13	TGTGCCAGTAGTAGGGGCCCCAATCAGCCCCAGCATTTT	CASSRGPNQPQHF
TRBJ1-2	-	TRBV2	-	14	TGTGCCAGCAGTGGAGAGGGATTGGACTATGGCTACACCTTC	CASSGEGLDYGYTF
TRBJ2-1	TRBD2	TRBV5-5	-	17	TGTGCCAGCAGCCTGGGGACTAGCGGAACCTCCTACAATGAGCAGTTCTTC	CASSLGTSGTSYNEQFF
TRBJ1-1	-	TRBV6-4	-	13	TGTGCCAGCAGTGAGTCCGGGAACACTGAAGCTTTCTTT	CASSESGNTEAFF
TRBJ2-1	-	TRBV29-1	-	11	TGCAGCGTTAACAGGGTCCATGAGCAGTTCTTC	CSVNRVHEQFF
TRBJ2-7	-	TRBV21-1	-	15	TGTGCCAGCAGCGCGGCCGGGACAGGGGGCGCCGAGCAGTACTTC	CASSAAGTGGAEQYF
TRBJ1-6	-	TRBV28	-	16	TGTGCCAGCAGTCCATCGCGGGGCTCCTATAATTCACCCCTCCACTTT	CASSPSRGSYNSPLHF
TRBJ2-7	-	TRBV4-1	once	14	TGCGCCAGCAGCCACATAGGACGGCAGTACGAGCAGTACTTC	CASSHIGRQYEQYF
TRBJ1-5	-	TRBV10-3	-	15	TGTGCCATCAGTGAGGATTGGGGAAACAATCAGCCCCAGCATTTT	CAISEDWGNNQPQHF
TRBJ1-2	TRBD1	TRBV4-1	-	16	TGCGCCAGCAGCCAGATGGACAGGGCCGATAACTATGGCTACACCTTC	CASSQMDRADNYGYTF
TRBJ2-2	TRBD2	TRBV3-1/TRBV3-2	-	16	TGTGCCAGCAGCCAAGGGCCTAGCGGGGCCACCGGGGAGCTGTTTTTT	CASSQGPSGATGELFF
TRBJ2-1	-	TRBV25-1	-	15	TGTGCCAGCAGTGAATTAGGGCAGGGTGGTAATGAGCAGTTCTTC	CASSELGQGGNEQFF
TRBJ2-2	-	TRBV28	once	14	TGTGCCAGCAGTTTATCGCGCCCCACCGGGGAGCTGTTTTTT	CASSLSRPTGELFF
TRBJ2-1	TRBD2	TRBV30	-	15	TGTGCCTGGAGGGGACTAGCGGGCACGTACAATGAGCAGTTCTTC	CAWRGLAGTYNEQFF
TRBJ1-5	TRBD1	TRBV7-7	-	17	TGTGCCAGCAGCTTTGGGACAGGCCCGAGAGGGAGACAGCCCCAGCATTTT	CASSFGTGPRGRQPQHF
TRBJ2-1	TRBD1	TRBV6-5	once	13	TGTGCCAGCTCGGGACAGGGGGTAAATGAGCAGTTCTTC	CASSGQGVNEQFF
TRBJ1-2	TRBD1	TRBV19	-	17	TGTGCCAGTAGTATAAGAGTGACAGGGAGTATGGACTATGGCTACACCTTC	CASSIRVTGSMDYGYTF
TRBJ1-1	TRBD1	TRBV6-1	-	14	TGTGCCAGCAGTGAAGGGGGCAGGGGGCCTGAAGCTTTCTTT	CASSEGGRGPEAFF
TRBJ2-2	TRBD2	TRBV19	once	19	TGTGCCAGTAGTATAGTTTGGCTAGCGGGAGGCCGGGGCACCGGGGAGCTGTTTTTT	CASSIVWLAGGRGTGELFF
TRBJ1-4	-	TRBV19	once	18	TGTGCCAGTAGTCTGGGTCTGCTAGGGGCCACAACTAATGAAAAACTGTTTTTT	CASSLGLLGATTNEKLFF
TRBJ1-1	-	TRBV5-1	-	14	TGCGCCAGCAGCTGGGGTCGGGGGGACACTGAAGCTTTCTTT	CASSWGRGDTEAFF